These 17 T cell receptor beta chains came from one sample sequenced in a study of Ad26.COV2.S vaccination and SARS-CoV-2 variants. Using immunoSEQ multiplex PCR, the repertoire was profiled, and TCRdb retains in-frame clones only, with some absent. The sample lists 300,000 to 400,000 clones, roughly 89% occurring once. Regarding treatment: about 20 received Ad26.COV2.S at low or high dose, single or two shots; five or six received placebo; per-sample allocation not given. Sampling took place 63 days after the first vaccine or placebo injection. Material: peripheral blood, obtained in a trial of Ad26.COV2.S vaccine versus placebo. These receptor sequences come from a person between 18 and 59 years old who received the Ad26.COV2.S COVID-19 vaccine or a placebo.

The chain carries TRBV9 and TRBJ1-3; D ambiguous. Trimming removed 3 bases at V and 0 bases at J, with 7 bases between. The CDR3 length is 14 residues. From germline, CDR1 is SGDLS and CDR2 YYNGEE. The CDR3 loop reads CASSDSSSGNTIYF. DNA of the CDR3: TGTGCCAGCAGCGACAGCTCCTCTGGAAACACCATATATTTT. The full variable domain, in which reference TRBV9 and TRBJ1-3 provide the parts outside the CDR3, is DSGVTQTPKHLITATGQRVTLRCSPRSGDLSVYWYQQSLDQGLQFLIQYYNGEERAKGNILERFSAQQFPDLHSELNLSSLELGDSALYFCASSDSSSGNTIYFGEGSWLTVV.

As concerns this clone: Different DNA sequences within this sample yield the same CDR3. The chain joins TRBV11-2 to TRBJ2-1; D unclear. In germline, CDR1 is SGHAT, CDR2 FQNNGV. The CDR3 has 15 amino acids. With 3 bases removed from V and 5 bases from J, the gap between germline ends came to 14 bases. In nucleotides, the CDR3 is TGTGCCAGCAGCTTTATCTCAGACGGTAACAATGAGCAGTTCTTC. It is translated as CASSFISDGNNEQFF.

This clone turned up a few times. This chain joins TRBV7-2 and TRBJ1-2, with D perhaps matching TRBD1 (6 bases). CDR3 size: 13 residues. The germline gives CDR1 SGHTA, CDR2 FQGNSA. V was cut by 5 bases and J by 6 bases, with 13 bases left in between. The CDR3 loop reads CASSRDPGDGYTF. DNA for the CDR3: TGTGCCAGCAGCCGAGACCCAGGGGATGGCTACACCTTC.

This clone is a singleton in its sample. V is TRBV28 and J is TRBJ1-3; 10 nucleotides match TRBD1. This CDR3 has 15 residues. The J segment lost 4 bases and the V segment lost 6 bases, leaving 6 bases of the junction unmatched. The V gene's germline CDR1 is MDHEN and CDR2 SYDVKM. The CDR3 nucleotides are TGTGCCAGCAGGACGACAGGGGGCAGAGGAAACACCATATATTTT. This encodes CASRTTGGRGNTIYF.

CDR3 residues: CACLRTGVGSTEAFF. The CDR3, as DNA: TGTGCCTGCCTCCGGACAGGGGTAGGAAGCACTGAAGCTTTCTTT. This chain links TRBV30 with TRBJ1-1, with 9 bases lining up with TRBD1. V was clipped by 6 bases and J by 4 bases; unmatched bases: 12. CDR1 and CDR2 (germline): GTSNPN, SVGIG (reference sequence). The CDR3 runs to 15 residues.

This rearrangement joins TRBV4-3 to TRBJ2-3, with TRBD2 identical over 7 bases. Germline V lookup: CDR1 LGHNA, CDR2 YSLEER. Unmatched junction bases numbered 6, after V lost 0 bases and J lost 0 bases. The CDR3 sequence is 17 residues long. The CDR3 spells CASSQDSTSLSTDTQYF. The CDR3 DNA reads as TGCGCCAGCAGCCAAGATTCGACTAGCCTGAGCACAGATACGCAGTATTTT.

This chain uses TRBV7-2 with TRBJ2-2, with 7 positions matching TRBD1. The CDR3 sequence is 15 residues long. After removal of 4 bases from V and 4 bases from J, the junction contained 6 bases not matched to a gene. The V gene's germline CDR1 is SGHTA and CDR2 FQGNSA. CDR3 amino acids: CASSSTGSGTGELFF. The CDR3 nucleotides read TGTGCCAGCAGCTCGACAGGGTCCGGCACCGGGGAGCTGTTTTTT.

This chain connects TRBV29-1 to TRBJ1-1, with 7 bases identical to TRBD1. This CDR3 spans 12 amino acids. V shed 6 bases and J 2 bases; nucleotides not matched to a gene: 3. Germline values: CDR1 SQVTM, CDR2 ANQGSEA. This chain's CDR3 is CSVDRINTEAFF. CDR3 sequence (DNA): TGCAGCGTGGACAGGATTAACACTGAAGCTTTCTTT.

This chain connects TRBV19 to TRBJ2-2; 7 bases fit TRBD1. Trimming removed 5 bases from V and 7 bases from J; junction bases left unmatched: 7. This CDR3 comprises 14 residues. Germline loops: CDR1 LNHDA, CDR2 SQIVND (reference sequence). CDR3 region: CASSPLRTGGELFF. CDR3 coding DNA: TGTGCCAGTAGTCCTCTTCGGACAGGCGGGGAGCTGTTTTTT.

This chain uses TRBV9 with TRBJ2-3, with D possibly being TRBD2 (6 bases). There are 16 residues in the CDR3. V lost 4 bases to trimming and J lost 0 bases, with 15 bases between them. Germline CDR1 and CDR2: SGDLS and YYNGEE. For the CDR3, the DNA is TGTGCCAGCAGCACCGCTAGCGTTTCTAGCACAGATACGCAGTATTTT. It encodes CASSTASVSSTDTQYF. Filled out from reference TRBV9 and TRBJ2-3, the complete variable domain reads DSGVTQTPKHLITATGQRVTLRCSPRSGDLSVYWYQQSLDQGLQFLIQYYNGEERAKGNILERFSAQQFPDLHSELNLSSLELGDSALYFCASSTASVSSTDTQYFGPGTRLTVL.

The chain carries TRBV10-3 and TRBJ2-1, with TRBD1 matching over 7 bases. CDR3 length: 15 residues. From germline, CDR1 is ENHRY and CDR2 SYGVKD. V dropped 2 bases and J dropped 4; count of bases not matched to a gene: 5. The DNA for the CDR3 is TGTGCCATCAGTGAGCCGCAGGGGGATTACAATGAGCAGTTCTTC. Amino acids: CAISEPQGDYNEQFF.

The V and J genes are TRBV2 and TRBJ1-6; D remains ambiguous. CDR1 and CDR2 (germline): SNHLY, FYNNEI. The germline V and J ends were trimmed by 6 bases and 10 bases, with 13 bases remaining between them. The CDR3 totals 13 residues. CDR3 coding DNA: TGTGCCAGCAGGGCAAGCTCTAGATCACCCCTCCACTTT. Translating it yields CASRASSRSPLHF. Full variable domain (missing parts from reference TRBV2 and TRBJ1-6): EPEVTQTPSHQVTQMGQEVILRCVPISNHLYFYWYRQILGQKVEFLVSFYNNEISEKSEIFDDQFSVERPDGSNFTLKIRSTKLEDSAMYFCASRASSRSPLHFGNGTRLTVT.

V usage is TRBV23-1 and J usage is TRBJ1-1; no clear D gene. TRBV23-1 is given ORF status, its function remaining uncertain. This CDR3 has 17 amino acids. The V end was cut by 2 bases, the J end by 1 base, with 17 bases between. The CDR3 spells CASSQTDYTPENTEAFF. The CDR3 DNA is TGCGCCAGCAGTCAAACGGACTATACACCGGAGAACACTGAAGCTTTCTTT.

The rearrangement joins TRBV28 to TRBJ2-7, with 9 bases matching TRBD1. Germline CDR1 reads MDHEN; CDR2 reads SYDVKM. The CDR3 sequence is 16 residues long. V lost 5 bases to trimming and J lost 6 bases; unmatched junction nucleotides: 14. CDR3 sequence (DNA): TGTGCCAGCAGTACTCCCGGGACAGGGTGGTCCGGCGAGCAGTACTTC. Its translation is CASSTPGTGWSGEQYF.

The chain couples TRBV7-2 to TRBJ2-7; a weak D match, TRBD1 (7 bases). Trimming took 5 bases from V and 2 from J, leaving 19 bases between them. Germline V gene sequence: CDR1 SGHTA, CDR2 FQGNSA. This CDR3 comprises 16 residues. CDR3 nucleotides: TGTGCCAGCAGCGCCTTGTCAGGGGGGAAAGCCTACGAGCAGTACTTC. This codes for CASSALSGGKAYEQYF.

The J gene is TRBJ2-1, the V gene TRBV9, with 11 bases aligning to TRBD1. The trim removed 4 bases at V and 5 bases at J, leaving 14 bases unmatched. The CDR3 contains 18 residues. Looked up from germline, CDR1 is SGDLS and CDR2 is YYNGEE. The CDR3 sequence: CASSNPIQPGQGDNEQFF. The CDR3 DNA follows: TGTGCCAGCAGCAACCCTATCCAACCGGGACAGGGGGACAATGAGCAGTTCTTC.

V is TRBV19 and J is TRBJ2-7; 7 positions match TRBD1. The CDR3 runs to 14 residues. Germline V gives CDR1 LNHDA, CDR2 SQIVND (reference sequence). The J segment lost 2 bases and the V segment lost 6 bases, leaving 7 bases of the junction unmatched. The CDR3 DNA sequence: TGTGCCAGTAGCCTCGGACAGGAGACCTACGAGCAGTACTTC. Protein product: CASSLGQETYEQYF.